The rows below give T cell receptor beta chains drawn from one sample of a study of blood T cells in healthy people across ages. Each CDR3 protein gets one entry after TCRdb re-called the 5' RACE reads with MiXCR. The data show about 1.6 million distinct CDR3 sequences, about 31% seen once. The sample was blood. The source of these receptors is a woman under 40 in good health. The CDR3 runs from the conserved cysteine through the conserved F or W. A D gene is named only where the DNA matches it firmly. A row's size may be missing; if present it is once, few, many or a size class.

V gene: TRBV9
J gene: TRBJ2-5
D gene: .
clone size: .
CDR3 protein: CARRLPGETQYF
CDR3 DNA: TGTGCCAGGAGGCTCCCCGGGGAGACCCAGTACTTC

V gene: TRBV3-1
J gene: TRBJ2-5
D gene: TRBD2
clone size: .
CDR3 protein: CASSPGEGIETQYF
CDR3 DNA: TGTGCCAGCAGCCCGGGGGAGGGAATAGAGACCCAGTACTTC

V gene: TRBV3-1
J gene: TRBJ1-1
D gene: .
clone size: .
CDR3 protein: CASRGNYNTEAFF
CDR3 DNA: TGTGCCAGCAGAGGAAACTACAACACTGAAGCTTTCTTT

V gene: TRBV9
J gene: TRBJ2-3
D gene: .
clone size: .
CDR3 protein: CASSDSGAAGTQYF
CDR3 DNA: TGTGCCAGCAGCGATAGCGGTGCAGCAGGTACGCAGTATTTT

V gene: TRBV5-1
J gene: TRBJ1-2
D gene: TRBD1
clone size: few
CDR3 protein: CASSYTGEHYGYTF
CDR3 DNA: TGCGCCAGCAGCTATACAGGGGAACACTATGGCTACACCTTC

V gene: TRBV4-1
J gene: TRBJ2-3
D gene: .
clone size: few
CDR3 protein: CASSQGRTNPSTDTQYF
CDR3 DNA: TGCGCCAGCAGCCAAGGCCGGACTAACCCTAGCACAGATACGCAGTATTTT

V gene: TRBV29-1
J gene: TRBJ2-2
D gene: TRBD1
clone size: many
CDR3 protein: CSVGTGTGVTGELFF
CDR3 DNA: TGCAGCGTTGGCACCGGGACAGGGGTCACCGGGGAGCTGTTTTTT

V gene: TRBV28
J gene: TRBJ2-7
D gene: .
clone size: once
CDR3 protein: CASSLEFSDEQYF
CDR3 DNA: TGTGCCAGCAGTTTAGAGTTTAGCGACGAGCAGTACTTC

V gene: TRBV11-2
J gene: TRBJ2-7
D gene: .
clone size: many
CDR3 protein: CASSSDRTYEQYF
CDR3 DNA: TGTGCCAGCAGCTCGGACAGAACCTACGAGCAGTACTTC

V gene: TRBV4-2
J gene: TRBJ2-7
D gene: TRBD2
clone size: few
CDR3 protein: CASSQDRAFSGKGQREEQYF
CDR3 DNA: TGTGCCAGCAGCCAAGATCGAGCGTTTAGCGGGAAGGGCCAAAGAGAAGAGCAGTACTTC

V gene: TRBV11-2
J gene: TRBJ2-2
D gene: .
clone size: .
CDR3 protein: CASSPGTALYPNTGELFF
CDR3 DNA: TGTGCCAGCAGCCCGGGCACAGCACTGTATCCGAACACCGGGGAGCTGTTTTTT

V gene: TRBV20-1
J gene: TRBJ2-5
D gene: .
clone size: .
CDR3 protein: CSARDTAGGNQETQYF
CDR3 DNA: TGCAGTGCTAGAGATACGGCAGGGGGGAACCAAGAGACCCAGTACTTC

V gene: TRBV7-2
J gene: TRBJ1-2
D gene: .
clone size: .
CDR3 protein: CASSPWERANYGYTF
CDR3 DNA: TGTGCCAGCAGCCCATGGGAGCGGGCTAACTATGGCTACACCTTC

V gene: TRBV27
J gene: TRBJ2-3
D gene: .
clone size: .
CDR3 protein: CAGATRRVTTDTQYF
CDR3 DNA: TGTGCCGGCGCCACACGGCGGGTGACCACAGATACGCAGTATTTT

V gene: TRBV25-1
J gene: TRBJ1-1
D gene: .
clone size: few
CDR3 protein: CASSPRTLNTEAFF
CDR3 DNA: TGTGCCAGCAGTCCCCGGACACTGAACACTGAAGCTTTCTTT

V gene: TRBV5-1
J gene: TRBJ2-6
D gene: .
clone size: .
CDR3 protein: CASREAGTGANVLTF
CDR3 DNA: TGCGCCAGCAGAGAAGCAGGGACAGGGGCCAACGTCCTGACTTTC

V gene: TRBV28
J gene: TRBJ2-5
D gene: TRBD1
clone size: .
CDR3 protein: CASSPLVTGTREQYF
CDR3 DNA: TGTGCCAGCTCTCCTCTCGTGACAGGGACGCGCGAACAGTACTTC

V gene: TRBV6-2/TRBV6-3
J gene: TRBJ2-1
D gene: TRBD1
clone size: few
CDR3 protein: CASSLPGQPHNEQFF
CDR3 DNA: TGTGCCAGCAGTTTGCCGGGACAGCCTCACAATGAGCAGTTCTTC

V gene: TRBV7-6
J gene: TRBJ2-5
D gene: TRBD2
clone size: .
CDR3 protein: CASSPLAGGVQETQYF
CDR3 DNA: TGTGCCAGCAGCCCCCTAGCGGGAGGGGTCCAAGAGACCCAGTACTTC

V gene: TRBV2
J gene: TRBJ1-1
D gene: .
clone size: few
CDR3 protein: CASLGPANTEAFF
CDR3 DNA: TGTGCCAGCTTAGGGCCAGCCAACACTGAAGCTTTCTTT

V gene: TRBV5-1
J gene: TRBJ2-3
D gene: TRBD1
clone size: .
CDR3 protein: CASSPQGQGISDTQYF
CDR3 DNA: TGCGCCAGCAGCCCGCAGGGACAGGGAATTTCAGATACGCAGTATTTT

V gene: TRBV29-1
J gene: TRBJ2-1
D gene: TRBD2
clone size: .
CDR3 protein: CSVRGGDGHNEQFF
CDR3 DNA: TGCAGCGTCCGGGGGGGAGATGGGCACAATGAGCAGTTCTTC

V gene: TRBV5-6
J gene: TRBJ1-2
D gene: .
clone size: .
CDR3 protein: CASSATGIGPYGYTF
CDR3 DNA: TGTGCCAGCAGCGCTACAGGGATTGGGCCCTATGGCTACACCTTC

V gene: TRBV7-9
J gene: TRBJ1-5
D gene: .
clone size: many
CDR3 protein: CASSKQEQPQHF
CDR3 DNA: TGTGCCAGCAGTAAGCAAGAACAGCCCCAGCATTTT

V gene: TRBV28
J gene: TRBJ2-7
D gene: TRBD2
clone size: .
CDR3 protein: CASSPRTSSKALYEQYF
CDR3 DNA: TGTGCCAGCAGTCCACGGACTAGTTCAAAGGCTCTCTACGAGCAGTACTTC

V gene: TRBV19
J gene: TRBJ2-7
D gene: .
clone size: few
CDR3 protein: CASSIKVSYYEQYF
CDR3 DNA: TGTGCCAGTAGTATAAAGGTCAGCTACTACGAGCAGTACTTC

V gene: TRBV29-1
J gene: TRBJ1-2
D gene: .
clone size: many
CDR3 protein: CSVENYGYTF
CDR3 DNA: TGCAGCGTTGAAAACTATGGCTACACCTTC

V gene: TRBV11-2
J gene: TRBJ1-1
D gene: .
clone size: .
CDR3 protein: CASTTPKGRSYEAFF
CDR3 DNA: TGTGCCAGCACCACCCCCAAGGGAAGGTCTTATGAAGCTTTCTTT

V gene: TRBV5-1
J gene: TRBJ2-3
D gene: .
clone size: .
CDR3 protein: CASSSAGQRDTQYF
CDR3 DNA: TGCGCCAGCAGCTCGGCGGGACAGCGAGATACGCAGTATTTT

V gene: TRBV27
J gene: TRBJ2-1
D gene: .
clone size: many
CDR3 protein: CASSLGGSSEQFF
CDR3 DNA: TGTGCCAGCAGTTTAGGGGGATCTAGTGAGCAGTTCTTC

V gene: TRBV4-2
J gene: TRBJ2-2
D gene: TRBD2
clone size: .
CDR3 protein: CASSLQGGGAKIGELFF
CDR3 DNA: TGTGCCAGCAGCCTCCAAGGCGGGGGGGCCAAAATCGGGGAGCTGTTTTTT

V gene: TRBV20-1
J gene: TRBJ1-2
D gene: TRBD1
clone size: .
CDR3 protein: CSASSGQQTNYGYTF
CDR3 DNA: TGCAGTGCTTCGTCGGGACAGCAAACTAACTATGGCTACACCTTC

V gene: TRBV20-1
J gene: TRBJ2-1
D gene: .
clone size: .
CDR3 protein: CSVGQPSYNEQFF
CDR3 DNA: TGCAGTGTAGGACAGCCCTCCTACAATGAGCAGTTCTTC

V gene: TRBV20-1
J gene: TRBJ2-7
D gene: .
clone size: many
CDR3 protein: CSARSGTRYEQYF
CDR3 DNA: TGCAGTGCTAGGTCCGGGACCCGGTACGAGCAGTACTTC

V gene: TRBV18
J gene: TRBJ2-7
D gene: TRBD1
clone size: few
CDR3 protein: CASSPQDRGFSYEQYF
CDR3 DNA: TGTGCCAGCTCACCCCAAGACAGGGGGTTCTCCTACGAGCAGTACTTC

V gene: TRBV29-1
J gene: TRBJ1-1
D gene: TRBD1
clone size: .
CDR3 protein: CSVGPRGGSPPTETFF
CDR3 DNA: TGCAGCGTTGGGCCCAGAGGGGGCTCCCCCCCGACAGAAACTTTCTTT

V gene: TRBV29-1
J gene: TRBJ1-5
D gene: .
clone size: .
CDR3 protein: CSVVSGHEPQHF
CDR3 DNA: TGCAGCGTTGTATCCGGGCACGAGCCCCAGCATTTT

V gene: TRBV28
J gene: TRBJ1-2
D gene: .
clone size: .
CDR3 protein: CASSSPYRQGSGYTF
CDR3 DNA: TGTGCCAGCAGTTCCCCGTATCGGCAGGGCAGTGGCTACACCTTC

V gene: TRBV29-1
J gene: TRBJ1-1
D gene: .
clone size: .
CDR3 protein: CSVRRGIGTEAFF
CDR3 DNA: TGCAGCGTCCGCAGGGGAATCGGCACTGAAGCTTTCTTT

V gene: TRBV24-1
J gene: TRBJ2-2
D gene: .
clone size: few
CDR3 protein: CATSDGPGELFF
CDR3 DNA: TGTGCCACCAGTGATGGGCCGGGGGAGCTGTTTTTT

V gene: TRBV4-1
J gene: TRBJ2-5
D gene: .
clone size: .
CDR3 protein: CASSQVVGIHEQYF
CDR3 DNA: TGCGCCAGCAGCCAAGTGGTAGGGATCCATGAGCAGTACTTC